Below, 31 T cell receptor beta chains from the same sample are listed, as sequenced in a study of T cells expressing NK-cell markers. TCRdb re-called the 5' RACE reads and shows each CDR3 protein once, DNA omitted. This sample carries some 440,000 distinct CDR3 sequences, with roughly 1.4% going to the ten biggest clones. What was sequenced was blood T cells: a sorted CD56 or NKG2C T cell subset, CD4+ or CD8+ T cells, or bulk PBMC T cells (not recorded which). The receptor set was obtained from a woman between 50 and 59 years old in good health.

V and J are TRBV5-1 and TRBJ2-2. Germline CDR1 and CDR2: SGHRS and YFSETQ. The CDR3 has 14 amino acids. CDR3 protein: CASSLDSHTGELFF.

V gene TRBV11-2 combines with J gene TRBJ2-3; the TCRdb call, TRBD2, lacks DNA for checking. Germline V gene lookup returns CDR1 SGHAT and CDR2 FQNNGV. CDR3 length: 17 amino acids. Here the CDR3 reads CASSRTSGRALVDTQYF.

This sequence joins TRBV5-1 and TRBJ1-1. The CDR3 extends over 13 amino acids. Germline V gene lookup returns CDR1 SGHRS and CDR2 YFSETQ. This CDR3 reads CASTEDIGTEAFF.

CDR3: CASSLQIAIQETQYF. The chain carries TRBV5-1 and TRBJ2-5; there is no DNA to check the TCRdb D call of TRBD2. Germline loops: CDR1 SGHRS, CDR2 YFSETQ. The CDR3 has 15 amino acids.

V usage is TRBV6-6 and J usage is TRBJ2-5; without DNA, the TCRdb call of TRBD2 cannot be checked. The V gene's germline CDR1 is MNHNY and CDR2 SVGAGI (reference sequence). This CDR3 is built from 15 residues. The CDR3 sequence is CASSQTSGPQETQYF.

The V call is TRBV2, the J call TRBJ2-3; TCRdb's D call, TRBD2, is unchecked because there is no DNA. The CDR3 spans 17 residues. CDR1 and CDR2 (germline): SNHLY, FYNNEI. The CDR3 sequence: CASRPEVGLAVTDTQYF.

The chain has TRBV10-3 and TRBJ2-1; TCRdb indicates TRBD2, and absent DNA this call remains unverified. The CDR3 covers 13 residues. Germline lookup yields CDR1 ENHRY and CDR2 SYGVKD. CDR3 loop: CAISGSGNNEQFF.

The V and J genes are TRBV4-1 and TRBJ2-1; with no DNA, the TCRdb D assignment of TRBD2 cannot be verified. CDR3 length: 19 residues. Germline values: CDR1 MGHRA, CDR2 YSYEKL. CDR3 in amino acids: CASSQVRSGGRLNYNEQFF.

This chain uses TRBV2 with TRBJ1-5. CDR1 and CDR2 from the germline V gene are SNHLY and FYNNEI. The CDR3 loop spans 11 amino acids. CDR3 region: CASSRDQPQHF.

This rearrangement joins TRBV7-9 to TRBJ2-1; TCRdb names TRBD1, which stays unverified in the absence of DNA. This CDR3 has 14 residues. Germline values: CDR1 SEHNR, CDR2 FQNEAQ (reference sequence). CDR3 in amino acids: CASTRTGSNNEQFF.

This rearrangement joins TRBV3-1 to TRBJ2-5; TCRdb picks TRBD1, but there is no DNA to check that call. This CDR3 is 14 amino acids long. The V gene's germline CDR1 is LGHDT and CDR2 YNNKEL (reference sequence). CDR3 amino acids: CASSQAGAQETQYF.

The chain is built from TRBV11-2 and TRBJ2-7; the TRBD2 assignment by TCRdb is unverifiable without DNA. The CDR3 is 16 amino acids. The germline gives CDR1 SGHAT, CDR2 FQNNGV. This CDR3 reads CASSLPGLAGAYEQYF.

The V and J genes are TRBV29-1 and TRBJ2-5; the D gene TCRdb calls, TRBD2, cannot be checked with no DNA. There are 12 residues in the CDR3. The germline V gene has CDR1 SQVTM and CDR2 ANQGSEA. This CDR3 is CSVGWLAETQYF.

The gene calls are TRBV5-6 and TRBJ2-3; no DNA is available, so the TRBD1 call from TCRdb remains unchecked. The CDR3 is 18 residues long. Germline CDR1 is SGHDT and CDR2 is YYEEEE. Here the CDR3 reads CASSFRGQGSFYTDTQYF. Using reference TRBV5-6 and TRBJ2-3 for the parts outside the CDR3, the full variable domain is DAGVTQSPTHLIKTRGQQVTLRCSPKSGHDTVSWYQQALGQGPQFIFQYYEEEERQRGNFPDRFSGHQFPNYSSELNVNALLLGDSALYLCASSFRGQGSFYTDTQYFGPGTRLTVL.

The gene calls are TRBV12-3 or TRBV12-4 and TRBJ2-7; without DNA, the TCRdb call of TRBD2 cannot be checked. This CDR3 spans 13 amino acids. The CDR3 protein is CASRGRAVYEQYF.

This sequence joins TRBV6-5 and TRBJ2-3; the D gene TCRdb calls, TRBD1, cannot be checked with no DNA. This CDR3 spans 15 amino acids. CDR1 is MNHEY and CDR2 is SVGAGI in the germline V gene. CDR3 sequence reads: CASSYSIGTGDTQYF.

This sequence joins TRBV12-5 and TRBJ2-1; with no DNA, the TCRdb D assignment of TRBD2 cannot be verified. This CDR3 comprises 16 residues. Germline V lookup: CDR1 LGHNT, CDR2 FRNRAP. The CDR3 spells CASGLGAGGGYNEQFF.

This chain connects TRBV15 to TRBJ2-1; there is no DNA to check the TCRdb D call of TRBD2. CDR3 length: 16 residues. Germline lookup yields CDR1 LNHNV and CDR2 YYDKDF (reference sequence). CDR3 sequence: CATSRTSGEGYNEQFF.

The rearrangement uses TRBV27 and TRBJ2-3; there is no DNA to check the TCRdb D call of TRBD1. CDR1 MNHEY and CDR2 SMNVEV come from the germline V gene (reference sequence). The CDR3 totals 15 residues. The CDR3 here is CASSRTGAGRDTQYF.

V gene TRBV5-1 combines with J gene TRBJ2-1; as DNA is missing, the TRBD1 call by TCRdb cannot be tested. Looked up from germline, CDR1 is SGHRS and CDR2 is YFSETQ. This CDR3 comprises 14 residues. CDR3 protein: CASRDNMGPNEQFF.

This chain links TRBV5-6 with TRBJ2-2; TCRdb's assignment of TRBD1 cannot be checked, as there is no DNA. The CDR3 totals 17 residues. The germline V gene encodes CDR1 SGHDT and CDR2 YYEEEE. The CDR3: CASSDALSGPNTGELFF.

The rearrangement uses TRBV6-2 or TRBV6-3 and TRBJ1-1; TCRdb indicates TRBD1, and absent DNA this call remains unverified. This CDR3 region has 14 residues. Per germline, CDR1 MNHEY and CDR2 SVGEGT. This CDR3 reads CASSYPPRPGEAFF.

The chain links TRBV29-1 to TRBJ1-5; TCRdb's assignment of TRBD1 cannot be checked, as there is no DNA. Germline V lookup: CDR1 SQVTM, CDR2 ANQGSEA. This CDR3 is built from 15 residues. This CDR3 reads CSVGQGVSSNQPQHF.

The V call is TRBV3-1, the J call TRBJ2-3; TCRdb's D gene call, TRBD2, goes unchecked for lack of DNA. The CDR3 is 14 amino acids. From germline, CDR1 is LGHDT and CDR2 YNNKEL (reference sequence). CDR3 region: CASSPVAGVDTQYF.

The chain is built from TRBV12-3 or TRBV12-4 and TRBJ2-7; checking the TCRdb D call of TRBD1 is not possible without DNA. The CDR3 totals 14 residues. CDR3 residues: CASSPTRTRYEQYF.

The chain has TRBV6-5 and TRBJ1-2; TCRdb's D call, TRBD1, is unchecked because there is no DNA. CDR1 MNHEY and CDR2 SVGAGI come from the germline V gene. The CDR3 contains 14 residues. The CDR3 protein is CASSYGGQTYGYTF.

The chain links TRBV7-9 to TRBJ2-3; TCRdb returns TRBD1, unconfirmable since there is no DNA. Per the germline V gene, CDR1 is SEHNR and CDR2 is FQNEAQ (reference sequence). There are 16 residues in the CDR3. CDR3 region: CASSSAAGLRTDTQYF.

The rearrangement uses TRBV20-1 and TRBJ2-5. Germline V CDR1 and CDR2: DFQATT, SNEGSKA (reference sequence). This CDR3 spans 15 amino acids. The CDR3 sequence: CSARLSSVSQVTQYF.

J is TRBJ1-1 and V is TRBV12-3 or TRBV12-4; TCRdb outputs TRBD1, but without DNA this stays unchecked. The CDR3 spans 17 residues. The CDR3 here is CASSGSDFVRVNTEAFF.

J is TRBJ2-2 and V is TRBV5-1; TCRdb designates TRBD1, a call that cannot be tested without DNA. The CDR3 consists of 17 residues. CDR1 and CDR2 (germline): SGHRS, YFSETQ. The CDR3 here is CASSPRAGTLNTGELFF.

The V call is TRBV12-3 or TRBV12-4, the J call TRBJ1-2; no DNA is available, so the TRBD1 call from TCRdb remains unchecked. CDR3 length equals 14 residues. The CDR3 loop is CASSLVQGSHGYTF.